The 29 T cell receptor beta chains given below trace back to one sample, sequenced in a study of identical twins. TCRdb redid the calling of the 5' RACE reads with MiXCR, one entry per CDR3 protein. Here the sample spans 550,000 to 700,000 distinct CDR3 sequences, around a tenth being singletons. These records were also assigned to another study, of yellow fever vaccine responses in identical twins.

The source material was PBMCs. The source is a young woman in good health.

This clonotype was seen only a few times. The chain uses TRBV14 and TRBJ1-1, with 8 positions matching TRBD1. CDR1 is SGHDN and CDR2 is FVKESK in the germline V gene. The CDR3 length is 13 residues. V trimming: 7 bases; J trimming: 5 bases; junction bases outside the gene matches: 6. The chain's CDR3 is CASTIQGVTEAFF. CDR3 DNA sequence: TGTGCCAGCACCATACAGGGGGTAACTGAAGCTTTCTTT. The variable domain in full, with the rest retrieved from reference TRBV14 and TRBJ1-1, is EAGVTQFPSHSVIEKGQTVTLRCDPISGHDNLYWYRRVMGKEIKFLLHFVKESKQDESGMPNNRFLAERTGGTYSTLKVQPAELEDSGVYFCASTIQGVTEAFFGQGTRLTVV.

The sample holds a few counts of this clonotype. The chain uses TRBV6-5 and TRBJ2-7; 10 nucleotides align to TRBD1. V was pared by 2 bases and J by 5 bases, with 9 bases of the junction left unmatched. The CDR3 covers 16 residues. CDR1 is MNHEY, CDR2 SVGAGI, per germline. The CDR3 sequence is CASSYIGDRGFHEQYF. In DNA, the CDR3 is TGTGCCAGCAGTTACATTGGGGACAGGGGTTTCCACGAGCAGTACTTC.

This clonotype has a count of ten or more. The V call is TRBV5-6, the J call TRBJ2-1, with D possibly matching TRBD1 (6 bases). The germline V gene encodes CDR1 SGHDT and CDR2 YYEEEE. This CDR3 spans 14 amino acids. Trimming shortened V by 0 bases and J by 12 bases, and 16 bases separated the two germline ends. CDR3 loop: CASSLVGAVGAQFF. The CDR3 DNA is TGTGCCAGCAGCTTGGTGGGGGCAGTTGGCGCGCAGTTCTTC.

The chain joins TRBV29-1 to TRBJ2-7; possible D gene TRBD2, 5 bases. Trimming shortened V by 4 bases and J by 4 bases, and 14 bases separated the two germline ends. Germline V CDR1 and CDR2: SQVTM, ANQGSEA. The CDR3 loop spans 13 amino acids. CDR3 in amino acids: CSVVIGGSYEQYF. The CDR3 DNA reads TGCAGCGTTGTTATAGGCGGGTCTTACGAGCAGTACTTC.

In its sample, this clonotype was seen a few times. V gene TRBV7-9 combines with J gene TRBJ2-5; TRBD2 matches at 9 bases. CDR3 size: 16 residues. Per the germline V gene, CDR1 is SEHNR and CDR2 is FQNEAQ (reference sequence). V lost 0 bases to trimming and J lost 5 bases; unmatched junction nucleotides: 7. The CDR3: CASSLAGGRAIETQYF. The CDR3 nucleotides are TGTGCCAGCAGCTTAGCGGGCGGGAGGGCCATTGAGACCCAGTACTTC.

The chain links TRBV5-5 to TRBJ2-5; 9 bases are a match to TRBD1. The CDR3 totals 15 residues. The trim removed 2 bases at V and 3 bases at J, leaving 5 bases unmatched. Germline assignment: CDR1 SGHKS and CDR2 YYEKEE (reference sequence). CDR3 amino acids: CASSLDGTGKETQYF. The CDR3 region has the DNA TGTGCCAGCAGCTTAGATGGGACAGGGAAAGAGACCCAGTACTTC.

This clonotype was picked up a small number of times. V gene TRBV12-3 or TRBV12-4 combines with J gene TRBJ1-6; TRBD1 is a possible D gene (5 bases). The CDR3 is 15 residues long. Trimming removed 5 bases from V and 8 bases from J, with 16 bases in between. CDR3 in DNA: TGTGCCAGCAGTCCCGGGACCCCGACCTATTCACCCCTCCACTTT. Translation gives CASSPGTPTYSPLHF.

This clonotype showed up many times. The chain employs TRBV3-1 and TRBJ2-1; TRBD2 matches 8 bases. Unmatched junction bases numbered 5, after V lost 4 bases and J lost 0 bases. Germline loops: CDR1 LGHDT, CDR2 YNNKEL (reference sequence). The CDR3 consists of 16 residues. The CDR3 is CASSLLAASSYNEQFF. The CDR3 DNA sequence: TGTGCCAGCAGCCTACTAGCGGCAAGCTCCTACAATGAGCAGTTCTTC.

V usage is TRBV7-9 and J usage is TRBJ2-3, with 14 bases lining up with TRBD2. This CDR3 is 17 amino acids long. With 5 bases clipped from V and 2 bases from J, the junction kept 6 bases outside the gene matches. Germline V CDR1 and CDR2: SEHNR, FQNEAQ (reference sequence). The DNA for the CDR3 is TGTGCCAGCAGCATGAGGACTAGCGGGGGGAACACAGATACGCAGTATTTT. It is translated as CASSMRTSGGNTDTQYF.

CDR3 protein: CSATWTRTDTQYF. In nucleotides, the CDR3 is TGCAGTGCTACATGGACTCGCACAGATACGCAGTATTTT. The chain employs TRBV20-1 and TRBJ2-3; D is possibly TRBD2 (5 bases). The germline V and J ends were trimmed by 4 bases and 1 base, with 9 bases remaining between them. The CDR3 runs to 13 residues. Per the germline V gene, CDR1 is DFQATT and CDR2 is SNEGSKA (reference sequence).

This clonotype occurred many times. V and J are TRBV3-1 and TRBJ1-2; 7 bases match TRBD1. Germline V gene data show CDR1 as LGHDT and CDR2 as YNNKEL (reference sequence). CDR3 length: 15 residues. Germline trimming cut 3 bases from V and 4 bases from J; bases unmatched to any gene: 8. Here the CDR3 DNA reads TGTGCCAGCAGCCACGCCATGGACAGGAGCTATGGCTACACCTTC. Translating gives CASSHAMDRSYGYTF.

This clonotype was counted at least ten times. The chain is built from TRBV27 and TRBJ2-5; 11 nucleotides align to TRBD2. This CDR3 has 16 residues. J gave up 6 bases and V 1 base, and 7 bases lay outside the gene matches. Germline CDR1 and CDR2: MNHEY and SMNVEV (reference sequence). The CDR3 coding sequence is TGTGCCAGCAGTTTATTCACTAGCGGGAGCGGTAAGACCCAGTACTTC. It encodes CASSLFTSGSGKTQYF.

This clonotype was found a few times. This rearrangement joins TRBV27 to TRBJ1-6; D gene unclear. Trimming left V 5 bases short and J 8 bases short, with 16 bases between. The CDR3 sequence is 15 residues long. The germline V gene encodes CDR1 MNHEY and CDR2 SMNVEV (reference sequence). The CDR3 DNA reads as TGTGCCAGCAGTCCCGCGGTAGGCTGGGATTCACCCCTCCACTTT. Translation gives CASSPAVGWDSPLHF.

This clonotype has just a few counts. This chain joins TRBV3-1 and TRBJ2-7; D unclear. Germline loops: CDR1 LGHDT, CDR2 YNNKEL (reference sequence). The CDR3 extends over 13 amino acids. V was cut by 4 bases and J by 6 bases, with 13 bases left in between. The CDR3 region has the DNA TGTGCCAGCAGCCCAACCCGCTTGGGCGAGCAGTACTTC. Protein sequence: CASSPTRLGEQYF.

As for this clonotype: The CDR3 does not close with the conserved phenylalanine or tryptophan, likely indicating a read error. V is TRBV5-8 and J is TRBJ2-7; no reliable D call. The V end lost 1 base, the J end lost 1 base, and 9 bases lay between the germline ends. The V gene's germline CDR1 is SGHTS and CDR2 YDEGEE. This CDR3 spans 14 amino acids. The CDR3 here is CASSLRQASYEQYS. CDR3 bases: TGTGCCAGCAGCTTGCGACAAGCTTCCTACGAGCAGTACTCC.

The sample holds a few counts of this clonotype. The chain uses TRBV6-1 and TRBJ2-1; 9 bases fit TRBD2. J was trimmed by 4 bases and V by 6 bases; bases with no gene match: 10. Germline CDR1 and CDR2: MNHNS and SASEGT. CDR3 length: 16 residues. The CDR3 coding sequence is TGTGCCAGCAGGACTGAACCGGGACTAGCTTACAATGAGCAGTTCTTC. Its translation: CASRTEPGLAYNEQFF.

The rearrangement uses TRBV7-9 and TRBJ2-4, with 7 positions matching TRBD1. Germline CDR1 is SEHNR and CDR2 is FQNEAQ (reference sequence). This CDR3 has 13 amino acids. The J segment lost 7 bases and the V segment lost 5 bases, leaving 5 bases of the junction unmatched. This chain's CDR3 is CASSRQGRNIQYF. In DNA, the CDR3 is TGTGCCAGCAGCCGACAGGGAAGGAACATTCAGTACTTC.

This clonotype turned up a few times. The rearrangement links TRBV28 to TRBJ2-1, with 12 bases aligning to TRBD2. CDR3 length equals 16 residues. V was clipped by 4 bases and J by 8 bases; unmatched bases: 9. Per the germline V gene, CDR1 is MDHEN and CDR2 is SYDVKM. In nucleotides, the CDR3 is TGTGCCAGCAGTTCCCGACTAGCGGGAGTGTTATATGAGCAGTTCTTC. Amino acids: CASSSRLAGVLYEQFF.

This chain uses TRBV19 with TRBJ2-3; 12 bases line up with TRBD1. V lost 9 bases and J lost 5; bases outside the gene matches: 6. CDR3 size: 14 residues. Germline values: CDR1 LNHDA, CDR2 SQIVND (reference sequence). The CDR3: CASRDRGRGDTQYF. CDR3 coding DNA: TGTGCCAGCAGGGACAGGGGGCGAGGAGATACGCAGTATTTT.

This clonotype was seen a few times. The chain carries TRBV6-2 or TRBV6-3 and TRBJ2-3; 9 bases are shared with TRBD2. Germline V gene data show CDR1 as MNHEY and CDR2 as SVGEGT. This CDR3 contains 16 residues. J was trimmed by 2 bases and V by 6 bases; bases with no gene match: 9. The CDR3 is CASRVLLAGNTDTQYF. In DNA, the CDR3 is TGTGCCAGCAGGGTATTGCTAGCGGGAAACACAGATACGCAGTATTTT.

The chain has TRBV28 and TRBJ2-7, with TRBD1 identical over 8 bases. V was clipped by 8 bases and J by 4 bases; unmatched bases: 7. Germline V gene data show CDR1 as MDHEN and CDR2 as SYDVKM. This CDR3 contains 13 residues. The CDR3 DNA is TGTGCCAGCGAAGACAGGGGCCAGTACGAGCAGTACTTC. Its translation is CASEDRGQYEQYF.

The chain uses TRBV7-9 and TRBJ2-7, with D perhaps assigned TRBD1 or TRBD2 (7 bases each). V was clipped by 5 bases and J by 7 bases, with 12 bases between them. The germline CDR1 and CDR2 sequences are SEHNR and FQNEAQ (reference sequence). The CDR3 runs 12 residues. The CDR3 DNA reads as TGTGCCAGCAGCCCAGGGGGGGAAGAGCAGTACTTC. Translation gives CASSPGGEEQYF.

This clonotype has more than one count but fewer than ten. The rearrangement links TRBV20-1 to TRBJ2-1; TRBD2 agrees at 10 bases. Germline V gene data show CDR1 as DFQATT and CDR2 as SNEGSKA (reference sequence). The CDR3 runs 15 residues. V dropped 5 bases and J dropped 5; count of bases not matched to a gene: 9. The CDR3 sequence: CSASKAGGAHNEQFF. CDR3 in DNA: TGCAGTGCTTCGAAAGCGGGAGGGGCCCACAATGAGCAGTTCTTC.

There are a few counts of this clonotype. The chain carries TRBV5-1 and TRBJ1-2; no clear D. Germline lookup yields CDR1 SGHRS and CDR2 YFSETQ. This CDR3 spans 14 amino acids. Trimming removed 4 bases from V and 0 bases from J, with 10 bases in between. The CDR3 sequence: CASSRDSANYGYTF. The CDR3 DNA is TGCGCCAGCAGCAGGGATTCGGCTAACTATGGCTACACCTTC.

This clonotype showed up just a few times. The chain combines TRBV11-2 with TRBJ2-7; 8 nucleotides match TRBD2. CDR3 size: 17 residues. With 0 bases clipped from V and 4 bases from J, the junction kept 11 bases outside the gene matches. Germline CDR1 reads SGHAT; CDR2 reads FQNNGV. The CDR3 sequence: CASSLEAGHGGAYEQYF. CDR3 DNA: TGTGCCAGCAGCTTAGAGGCAGGCCACGGGGGGGCTTACGAGCAGTACTTC.

This clonotype was seen repeatedly, ten times or more. V gene TRBV7-2 combines with J gene TRBJ1-4; D remains ambiguous. Germline CDR1 and CDR2: SGHTA and FQGNSA. The V gene lost 5 bases and the J gene lost 3 bases, with 10 bases spanning the gap. The CDR3 loop spans 14 amino acids. The CDR3 loop reads CASSRRWANEKLFF. In DNA, the CDR3 is TGTGCCAGCAGCCGTCGTTGGGCTAATGAAAAACTGTTTTTT. Looking up the rest from reference TRBV7-2 and TRBJ1-4 gives the full variable domain: GAGVSQSPSNKVTEKGKDVELRCDPISGHTALYWYRQSLGQGLEFLIYFQGNSAPDKSGLPSDRFSAERTGGSVSTLTIQRTQQEDSAVYLCASSRRWANEKLFFGSGTQLSVL.

This clonotype was counted between two and nine times. V is TRBV10-3 and J is TRBJ2-7; D ambiguous. Germline CDR1 ENHRY, CDR2 SYGVKD. Trimming pared 3 bases from V and 0 bases from J, leaving 15 bases between. This CDR3 contains 16 residues. The CDR3 spells CAISENPIPSSYEQYF. DNA for the CDR3: TGTGCCATCAGTGAAAATCCGATCCCTAGCTCCTACGAGCAGTACTTC.

The V gene is TRBV3-1, the J gene TRBJ2-5; D is unresolved. With 5 bases removed from V and 5 bases from J, the gap between germline ends came to 18 bases. Germline values: CDR1 LGHDT, CDR2 YNNKEL (reference sequence). The CDR3 length is 15 residues. CDR3 sequence (DNA): TGTGCCAGCAGCTACCGTTTTGAGGCACGGGAGACCCAGTACTTC. It yields the protein CASSYRFEARETQYF.

This clonotype has ten or more counts. This sequence joins TRBV6-5 and TRBJ1-6, with D tentatively TRBD1 (6 bases). Germline-derived CDR1 and CDR2 are MNHEY and SVGAGI. This CDR3 is 15 amino acids long. V dropped 4 bases and J dropped 6 bases, with 13 bases sitting between them. The CDR3 is CASSSSGAGNSPLHF. CDR3 sequence (DNA): TGTGCCAGCAGTTCCTCAGGGGCGGGTAATTCACCCCTCCACTTT.